A single sample is the source of the 10 T cell receptor beta chains below, sequenced in a study of monozygotic twins with inflammatory bowel disease. Following a re-call of the 5' RACE reads, TCRdb has one entry per CDR3 protein and lacks DNA. This sample contains about 420,000 distinct CDR3 sequences. Sequencing input: blood. Receptors originate from a human donor with ulcerative colitis or Crohn's disease, or a healthy co-twin of an affected twin (not recorded which).

This chain links TRBV12-3 or TRBV12-4 with TRBJ2-1; TCRdb lists TRBD2, though no DNA is available to test this call. This CDR3 is built from 16 residues. The CDR3 loop is CASEPRGLAGAGEQFF.

This chain links TRBV7-9 with TRBJ2-1; the TRBD2 assignment by TCRdb is unverifiable without DNA. The CDR3 totals 16 residues. The germline gives CDR1 SEHNR, CDR2 FQNEAQ (reference sequence). The CDR3 loop reads CASSEPQTDYHYEQFF.

The chain employs TRBV7-2 and TRBJ2-5; without DNA, the TCRdb call of TRBD1 cannot be checked. Germline assignment: CDR1 SGHTA and CDR2 FQGNSA. The CDR3 is 13 amino acids. This CDR3 reads CASSKGARETQYF.

This chain joins TRBV7-3 and TRBJ2-1; TCRdb outputs TRBD2, but without DNA this stays unchecked. Germline CDR1 and CDR2: SGHTA and FQGTGA. The CDR3 is 16 residues long. The CDR3 is CASSLLAGTSYNEQFF.

J is TRBJ1-4 and V is TRBV7-2; the TRBD1 assignment by TCRdb is unverifiable without DNA. Germline V gene lookup returns CDR1 SGHTA and CDR2 FQGNSA. The CDR3 sequence is 15 residues long. The CDR3 reads CASSGQDRGDEKLFF. Full variable domain (missing parts from reference TRBV7-2 and TRBJ1-4): GAGVSQSPSNKVTEKGKDVELRCDPISGHTALYWYRQSLGQGLEFLIYFQGNSAPDKSGLPSDRFSAERTGGSVSTLTIQRTQQEDSAVYLCASSGQDRGDEKLFFGSGTQLSVL.

The J gene is TRBJ2-5, the V gene TRBV12-3 or TRBV12-4; TCRdb indicates TRBD1, and absent DNA this call remains unverified. The CDR3 spans 11 residues. CDR3 loop: CASTLGETQYF.

The chain couples TRBV6-1 to TRBJ1-6; TCRdb reports TRBD1, a call that lacks DNA to check it against. The CDR3 totals 14 residues. CDR1 is MNHNS and CDR2 is SASEGT in the germline V gene. The CDR3 spells CASSQRQGGSPLHF.

V gene TRBV7-9 combines with J gene TRBJ2-5; TCRdb selects TRBD2, and the lack of DNA leaves this call unchecked. This CDR3 has 17 amino acids. Per the germline V gene, CDR1 is SEHNR and CDR2 is FQNEAQ (reference sequence). CDR3 sequence: CASSFGTSGLSQETQYF.

The rearrangement joins TRBV7-2 to TRBJ1-3. The CDR3 runs 13 residues. CDR1 SGHTA and CDR2 FQGNSA come from the germline V gene. The CDR3 spells CASSPGRRNTIYF.

The chain couples TRBV2 to TRBJ2-6. The V gene's germline CDR1 is SNHLY and CDR2 FYNNEI. The CDR3 loop spans 16 amino acids. This chain's CDR3 is CASSEAYRPGANVLTF.